Listed below are T cell receptor beta chains from one sample, sequenced in a study of blood T cell repertoires in COVID-19. TCRdb's copy holds only in-frame clones and misses some; the assay was immunoSEQ multiplex PCR. The repertoire has around 90,000 clones, about 81% of them found once; the top ten carry about 13%. Sequenced input: peripheral blood. All receptors derive from a human donor in a cohort sampled during active COVID-19. The CDR3 runs from the conserved cysteine through the conserved F or W. The D gene is left open where the match is weak. The listing skips clone size in some rows; elsewhere it reads once, few, many or a size class.

clone size: NA; J gene: TRBJ2-5; D gene: NA; V gene: TRBV11-2; CDR3 protein: CASSPEWSSSETQYF; CDR3 DNA: TGTGCCAGCAGCCCCGAATGGAGTTCATCTGAGACCCAGTACTTC
clone size: NA; J gene: TRBJ2-1; D gene: NA; V gene: TRBV7-2; CDR3 protein: CASSLLGGSYNEQFF; CDR3 DNA: TGTGCCAGCAGCTTACTGGGGGGCTCCTACAATGAGCAGTTCTTC
clone size: once; J gene: TRBJ1-3; D gene: TRBD1; V gene: TRBV9; CDR3 protein: CASSVDWAGGSGNTIYF; CDR3 DNA: TGTGCCAGCAGCGTAGATTGGGCAGGGGGCTCTGGAAACACCATATATTTT
clone size: NA; J gene: TRBJ1-2; D gene: TRBD1; V gene: TRBV18; CDR3 protein: CASSPQYGGQDGYTF; CDR3 DNA: TGTGCCAGCTCACCACAATACGGAGGACAGGATGGCTACACCTTC
clone size: NA; J gene: TRBJ2-7; D gene: TRBD1; V gene: TRBV18; CDR3 protein: CASSPGQGKGYEQYF; CDR3 DNA: TGTGCCAGCTCGCCGGGACAGGGAAAAGGCTACGAGCAGTACTTC
clone size: few; J gene: TRBJ2-3; D gene: TRBD1; V gene: TRBV5-8; CDR3 protein: CASSLDRDPTDTQYF; CDR3 DNA: TGTGCCAGCAGCCTCGACAGGGACCCCACAGATACGCAGTATTTT
clone size: NA; J gene: TRBJ2-1; D gene: NA; V gene: TRBV11-2; CDR3 protein: CASSLVTGGNNEQFF; CDR3 DNA: TGTGCCAGCAGCTTAGTGACAGGCGGAAACAATGAGCAGTTCTTC
clone size: NA; J gene: TRBJ2-2; D gene: TRBD2; V gene: TRBV28; CDR3 protein: CASRSGTSDTGELFF; CDR3 DNA: TGTGCCAGCAGGTCCGGGACTAGCGACACCGGGGAGCTGTTTTTT
clone size: NA; J gene: TRBJ2-3; D gene: TRBD2; V gene: TRBV5-1; CDR3 protein: CASSSAAGGGDTQYF; CDR3 DNA: TGCGCCAGCAGTTCCGCAGCGGGGGGCGGCGATACGCAGTATTTT
clone size: once; J gene: TRBJ1-6; D gene: NA; V gene: TRBV7-3; CDR3 protein: CASSLTGDNNSPLHF; CDR3 DNA: TGTGCCAGCAGCTTAACAGGGGATAATAATTCACCCCTCCACTTT
clone size: NA; J gene: TRBJ2-7; D gene: NA; V gene: TRBV7-2; CDR3 protein: CASSWTLSSYEQYF; CDR3 DNA: TGTGCCAGCAGCTGGACACTAAGCTCCTACGAGCAGTACTTC
clone size: NA; J gene: TRBJ2-3; D gene: NA; V gene: TRBV2; CDR3 protein: CASSETADTQYF; CDR3 DNA: TGTGCCAGCAGTGAGACAGCAGATACGCAGTATTTT
clone size: once; J gene: TRBJ1-1; D gene: NA; V gene: TRBV7-6; CDR3 protein: CASSLEGLGGTEAFF; CDR3 DNA: TGTGCCAGCAGCTTAGAGGGGCTCGGTGGCACTGAAGCTTTCTTT
clone size: NA; J gene: TRBJ2-2; D gene: TRBD1; V gene: TRBV10-2; CDR3 protein: CASSETGGMPGELFF; CDR3 DNA: TGCGCCAGCAGTGAGACAGGGGGAATGCCCGGGGAGCTGTTTTTT
clone size: NA; J gene: TRBJ2-7; D gene: NA; V gene: TRBV19; CDR3 protein: CASSIQGSTSEQYF; CDR3 DNA: TGTGCCAGTAGTATTCAGGGCAGCACCTCCGAGCAGTACTTC
clone size: NA; J gene: TRBJ1-2; D gene: TRBD1; V gene: TRBV24-1; CDR3 protein: CATSDRDRGANYGYTF; CDR3 DNA: TGTGCCACCAGTGATCGGGACAGGGGAGCTAACTATGGCTACACCTTC
clone size: NA; J gene: TRBJ2-2; D gene: TRBD1; V gene: TRBV5-6; CDR3 protein: CASTWTGVNTGELFF; CDR3 DNA: TGTGCCAGCACCTGGACAGGGGTAAACACCGGGGAGCTGTTTTTT
clone size: NA; J gene: TRBJ2-1; D gene: NA; V gene: TRBV9; CDR3 protein: CASSVATSGGARVYEQFF; CDR3 DNA: TGTGCCAGCAGCGTAGCTACGTCCGGAGGGGCGCGGGTATATGAGCAGTTCTTC
clone size: NA; J gene: TRBJ1-5; D gene: NA; V gene: TRBV4-1; CDR3 protein: CASSQLGPHPNQPQHF; CDR3 DNA: TGCGCCAGCAGCCAATTGGGGCCGCACCCCAATCAACCCCAGCATTTT
clone size: NA; J gene: TRBJ1-2; D gene: TRBD1; V gene: TRBV3-1/TRBV3-2; CDR3 protein: CASSQGAGGSDPYGYTF; CDR3 DNA: TGTGCCAGCAGCCAAGGTGCAGGGGGCAGCGATCCCTATGGCTACACCTTC
clone size: NA; J gene: TRBJ2-3; D gene: NA; V gene: TRBV7-6; CDR3 protein: CASSARTDTQYF; CDR3 DNA: TGTGCCAGCAGCGCCAGAACAGATACGCAGTATTTT
clone size: NA; J gene: TRBJ2-1; D gene: NA; V gene: TRBV10-2; CDR3 protein: CASRPTAGPSYNEQFF; CDR3 DNA: TGCGCCAGCAGGCCGACGGCAGGTCCCTCCTACAATGAGCAGTTCTTC
clone size: NA; J gene: TRBJ2-1; D gene: TRBD2; V gene: TRBV7-9; CDR3 protein: CANEPSGDSDEQFF; CDR3 DNA: TGTGCCAACGAACCTAGCGGGGATAGCGATGAGCAGTTCTTC
clone size: NA; J gene: TRBJ2-3; D gene: NA; V gene: TRBV12-3/TRBV12-4; CDR3 protein: CASSSGRDTQYF; CDR3 DNA: TGTGCCAGCAGTTCGGGGCGGGACACGCAGTATTTT
clone size: NA; J gene: TRBJ2-7; D gene: TRBD1; V gene: TRBV7-8; CDR3 protein: CASSQYRGSSSYEQYF; CDR3 DNA: TGTGCCAGCAGCCAATACAGGGGATCCAGCTCCTACGAGCAGTACTTC
clone size: NA; J gene: TRBJ2-5; D gene: TRBD2; V gene: TRBV10-3; CDR3 protein: CAISDYGTSKQETQYF; CDR3 DNA: TGTGCCATCAGTGACTACGGGACTAGCAAACAAGAGACCCAGTACTTC
clone size: NA; J gene: TRBJ1-2; D gene: NA; V gene: TRBV2; CDR3 protein: CASSDRPDSFGITF; CDR3 DNA: TGTGCCAGCAGTGACCGGCCGGACTCGTTTGGGATAACCTTC
clone size: NA; J gene: TRBJ2-5; D gene: TRBD2; V gene: TRBV6-5; CDR3 protein: CASTRLAGETQYF; CDR3 DNA: TGTGCCAGCACCAGACTAGCGGGCGAGACCCAGTACTTC
clone size: NA; J gene: TRBJ2-1; D gene: NA; V gene: TRBV7-9; CDR3 protein: CASSFNRGLSYNEQFF; CDR3 DNA: TGTGCCAGCAGCTTTAATCGGGGTCTTTCCTACAATGAGCAGTTCTTC
clone size: once; J gene: TRBJ2-7; D gene: NA; V gene: TRBV7-9; CDR3 protein: CASSLDTYEQYF; CDR3 DNA: TGTGCCAGCAGCTTAGACACCTACGAGCAGTACTTC
clone size: NA; J gene: TRBJ1-4; D gene: NA; V gene: TRBV5-8; CDR3 protein: CASSYRTAGKLFF; CDR3 DNA: TGTGCCAGCAGCTACCGGACTGCGGGAAAACTGTTTTTT
clone size: NA; J gene: TRBJ2-5; D gene: TRBD2; V gene: TRBV28; CDR3 protein: CAGSGGSETQYF; CDR3 DNA: TGTGCCGGTAGCGGGGGAAGTGAGACCCAGTACTTC
clone size: NA; J gene: TRBJ2-5; D gene: NA; V gene: TRBV19; CDR3 protein: CASSVRVQETQYF; CDR3 DNA: TGTGCCAGTAGTGTCAGGGTTCAAGAGACCCAGTACTTC
clone size: NA; J gene: TRBJ2-2; D gene: TRBD1; V gene: TRBV7-6; CDR3 protein: CASSLATGGSWTGELFF; CDR3 DNA: TGTGCCAGCAGCTTAGCAACAGGGGGCTCGTGGACCGGGGAGCTGTTTTTT
clone size: NA; J gene: TRBJ1-4; D gene: NA; V gene: TRBV25-1; CDR3 protein: CASSLGIGEKLFF; CDR3 DNA: TGTGCCAGCAGCCTCGGGATCGGTGAAAAACTGTTTTTT
clone size: NA; J gene: TRBJ1-5; D gene: NA; V gene: TRBV30; CDR3 protein: CAWSRSSNQPQHF; CDR3 DNA: TGTGCCTGGAGTAGGAGTAGCAATCAGCCCCAGCATTTT
clone size: NA; J gene: TRBJ1-1; D gene: NA; V gene: TRBV19; CDR3 protein: CASSTDSWGGEAFF; CDR3 DNA: TGTGCCAGTAGTACCGATAGTTGGGGGGGAGAAGCTTTCTTT
clone size: NA; J gene: TRBJ2-7; D gene: NA; V gene: TRBV10-3; CDR3 protein: CAIQGPTSYEQYF; CDR3 DNA: TGTGCCATCCAGGGGCCAACCTCCTACGAGCAGTACTTC
clone size: once; J gene: TRBJ2-5; D gene: TRBD1; V gene: TRBV2; CDR3 protein: CASSARQGREETQYF; CDR3 DNA: TGTGCCAGCAGCGCACGACAGGGAAGAGAAGAGACCCAGTACTTC